The TCR beta chain described here comes from a study of vaccination effects on CD4 cells after COVID-19. Study as a whole: Sampling of a couple of convalescent patients took place 16 days and one week prior to vaccination.

Whole-study results and caveats: In the late period after vaccination, infection- and vaccine-induced clones contracted markedly.

Using viral peptide pools, the ViraFEST assay grew out antigen-specific CD4+ T cells prior to sequencing. After more than 9 days in culture, the CD4+ T cells were isolated. The person was diagnosed with PCR-confirmed SARS-CoV-2 infection between March and December 2020. Replacing half the medium with IL-2 medium was done on days 3 and 7. The length of the CDR3 is 15 residues. Trimming cost V 2 bases and J 5 bases; bases outside gene matches: 5. The germline gives CDR1 KGHSH, CDR2 LQKENI. Assay used: immunoSEQ multiplex PCR; TCRdb lists only in-frame clones, some missing. The table lists about 22,000 clones, about four fifths of them singletons. With regard to this clone: What it binds is not known.

The specimen comprised CD4+ T cells from PBMCs cultured with a peptide pool, sampled before COVID-19 vaccination. The receptor's source is a human donor who had a prior SARS-CoV-2 infection. The chain is built from TRBV18 and TRBJ1-2, with TRBD1 matching over 10 bases. The CDR3 DNA reads TGTGCCAGCTCACCAGGACAGGGGGGAACGTATGGCTACACCTTC. This codes for CASSPGQGGTYGYTF. The variable domain in full, completed from reference TRBV18 and TRBJ1-2, reads NAGVMQNPRHLVRRRGQEARLRCSPMKGHSHVYWYRQLPEEGLKFMVYLQKENIIDESGMPKERFSAEFPKEGPSILRIQQVVRGDSAAYFCASSPGQGGTYGYTFGSGTRLTVV.